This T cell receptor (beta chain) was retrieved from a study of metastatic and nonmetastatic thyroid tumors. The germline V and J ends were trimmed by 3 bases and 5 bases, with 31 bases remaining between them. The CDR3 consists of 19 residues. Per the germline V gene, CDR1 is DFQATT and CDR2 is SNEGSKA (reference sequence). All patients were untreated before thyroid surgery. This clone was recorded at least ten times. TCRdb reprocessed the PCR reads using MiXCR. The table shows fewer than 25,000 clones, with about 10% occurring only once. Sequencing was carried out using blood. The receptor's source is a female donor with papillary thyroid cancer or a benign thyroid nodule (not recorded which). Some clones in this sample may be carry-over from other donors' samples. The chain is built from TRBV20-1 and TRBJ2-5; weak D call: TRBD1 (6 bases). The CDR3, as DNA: TGCAGTGCTAGGGGCAGGGTCCCTCCTCGGGACATACTCGGGGAGACCCAGTACTTC. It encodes CSARGRVPPRDILGETQYF.